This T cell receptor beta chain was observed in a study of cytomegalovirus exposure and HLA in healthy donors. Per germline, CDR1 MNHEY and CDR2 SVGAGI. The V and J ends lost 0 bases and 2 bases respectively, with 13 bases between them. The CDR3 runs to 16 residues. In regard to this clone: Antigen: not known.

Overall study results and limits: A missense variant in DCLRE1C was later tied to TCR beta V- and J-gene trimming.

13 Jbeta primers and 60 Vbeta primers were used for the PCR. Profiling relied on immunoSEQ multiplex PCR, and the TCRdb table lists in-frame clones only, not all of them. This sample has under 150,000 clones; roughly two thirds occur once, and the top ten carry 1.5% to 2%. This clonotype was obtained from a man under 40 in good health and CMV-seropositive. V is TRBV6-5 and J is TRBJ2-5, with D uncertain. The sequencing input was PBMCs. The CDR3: CASSYSIVSRQETQYF. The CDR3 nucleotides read TGTGCCAGCAGTTACTCGATAGTGTCTAGGCAAGAGACCCAGTACTTC.